This T cell receptor (beta chain) was sequenced for a study of blood T cell repertoires in COVID-19. V lost 1 base and J 0 bases, leaving 7 bases between the germline ends. This CDR3 has 14 amino acids. Germline CDR1 SGHAT, CDR2 FQNNGV. Measured with immunoSEQ multiplex PCR; TCRdb has only the in-frame clones, and not every one. The sample has about 63,000 clones, roughly four fifths seen once; the top ten hold 9.5% to 15%. The sequencing sample was made of peripheral blood. This TCR was recovered from a human donor in a cohort sampled during active COVID-19. This sequence joins TRBV11-2 and TRBJ2-7, with no clear D. This CDR3 reads CASSLAGSSYEQYF. The CDR3 DNA sequence: TGTGCCAGCAGCTTAGCAGGTAGCTCCTACGAGCAGTACTTC.